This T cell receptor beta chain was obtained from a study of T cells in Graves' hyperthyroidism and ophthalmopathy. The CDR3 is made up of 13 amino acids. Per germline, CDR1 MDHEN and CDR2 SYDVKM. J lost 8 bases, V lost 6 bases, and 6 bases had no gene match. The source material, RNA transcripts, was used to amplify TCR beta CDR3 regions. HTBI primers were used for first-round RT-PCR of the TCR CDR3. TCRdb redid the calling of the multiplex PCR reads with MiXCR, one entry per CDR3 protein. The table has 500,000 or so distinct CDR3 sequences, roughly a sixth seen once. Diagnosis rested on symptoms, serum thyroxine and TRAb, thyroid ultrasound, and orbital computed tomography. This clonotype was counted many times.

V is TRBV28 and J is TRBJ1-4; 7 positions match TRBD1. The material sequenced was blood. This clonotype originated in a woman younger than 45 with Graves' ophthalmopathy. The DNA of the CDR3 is TGTGCCAGCAGACGTAGACAGGGCGAAAAACTGTTTTTT. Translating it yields CASRRRQGEKLFF.